This TCR beta chain was sequenced for a study of beta chain features in type 1 diabetes. Of the isolated RNA, all was reverse transcribed, and so the sequenced material was expressed TCRB transcripts. The method was immunoSEQ multiplex PCR; TCRdb's version includes in-frame clones alone and lacks a portion of them. The table lists under 150,000 clones, 7% to 10% of them singletons. This clone was counted only a few times. What it binds is not known. CDR3 length: 14 amino acids. V lost 0 bases and J 8 bases, leaving 9 bases between the germline ends. Germline V CDR1 and CDR2: SGHDT, YYEEEE. Study outcomes and limitations: TCRB CDR3s from Type 1 diabetes patients were moderately but significantly shorter in all four CD4+ subsets.

The rearrangement links TRBV5-6 to TRBJ1-6; possibly TRBD1 for D (6 bases). The clonotype comes from a man aged 30-40 years with type 1 diabetes. Sequencing input: central memory CD4+ T cells from blood. In DNA, the CDR3 is TGTGCCAGCAGCTTGGGGACAGTGGATTCACCCCTCCACTTT. Its protein product is CASSLGTVDSPLHF.